The clone carrying this TCR beta chain appeared a few times. This specimen comes from a study of blood T cells in healthy people across ages. A second PCR of 7 to 11 cycles used a sample-barcoded 5' primer and a J-beta primer mix. TCRdb independently ran MiXCR on the 5' RACE reads; one entry per CDR3 protein. This repertoire shows over 450,000 distinct CDR3 sequences, 20% to 30% found once; its top ten account for around 10%. Every participating donor contributed roughly 11 milliliters of peripheral blood through a draw. The CDR3 extends over 15 amino acids. The V gene end was trimmed by 3 bases and the J gene end by 6 bases; junction bases not matched to a gene: 4. CDR1 is MGHRA and CDR2 is YSYEKL in the germline V gene. These same records also appear under a second study, on T cells of mothers and their children. That study reports: Random nucleotides (2-4) and sample barcodes were added by the M1S primer used in the second PCR. Researchers report slightly higher, though non-significant, overlap in related mother-child pairs than in unrelated pairs.

The clonotype originates from a boy between 10 and 17 years old in good health. The sample consisted of blood. The chain employs TRBV4-1 and TRBJ2-7; 14 nucleotides match TRBD2. In DNA form, the CDR3 reads TGCGCCAGCAGCCAGGGACTAGCGGGGGTTCGCGAGCAGTACTTC. Amino acids: CASSQGLAGVREQYF.